These 9 T cell receptor beta chains share one sample of origin, sequenced in a study of Graves' ophthalmopathy and Graves' hyperthyroidism. RNA transcripts yielded amplified TCR beta CDR3 regions. An opening RT-PCR round employed HTBI primers and preceded a second-round multiplex PCR. TCRdb re-analysed the multiplex PCR reads in MiXCR, keeping a single row per CDR3 protein. The profile covers a few hundred thousand distinct CDR3 sequences, with about 18% appearing a single time and 2.4% taken by the ten largest. The sequencing sample was made of peripheral blood. The receptors originated from an adult woman with stable Graves' hyperthyroidism.

This clonotype was recorded at least ten times. The V gene is TRBV12-3 or TRBV12-4, the J gene TRBJ2-5; D gene unclear. Trimming left V 6 bases short and J 2 bases short, with 10 bases between. The CDR3 has 13 amino acids. CDR3 protein: CASSARRQETQYF. The CDR3 region has the DNA TGTGCCAGCAGCGCTAGGAGACAAGAGACCCAGTACTTC.

This clonotype was observed a few times. The chain combines TRBV28 with TRBJ1-1; D perhaps matches TRBD1 (5 bases). The CDR3 length is 13 residues. The germline CDR1 and CDR2 sequences are MDHEN and SYDVKM. The V gene lost 6 bases and the J gene lost 5 bases, with 13 bases spanning the gap. This CDR3 is CASSPRWGTEAFF. The CDR3 DNA follows: TGTGCCAGCAGCCCGAGGTGGGGGACTGAAGCTTTCTTT.

This clonotype was found a few times. This rearrangement joins TRBV11-2 to TRBJ2-5; D might be TRBD2 (7 bases). Trimming shortened V by 6 bases and J by 4 bases, and 18 bases separated the two germline ends. The germline gives CDR1 SGHAT, CDR2 FQNNGV. The CDR3 runs to 15 residues. CDR3 DNA sequence: TGTGCCAGCAGGCCTATCCAGGGGAGGGGAGAGACCCAGTACTTC. Residues: CASRPIQGRGETQYF.

This clonotype was found many times. The chain has TRBV4-3 and TRBJ1-2; D not certain. The V gene's germline CDR1 is LGHNA and CDR2 YSLEER. V was shortened by 0 bases and J by 3 bases, with 5 bases between the two germline ends. The CDR3 consists of 13 residues. CDR3 in DNA: TGCGCCAGCAGCCAAGACCTCTACTATGGCTACACCTTC. Protein sequence: CASSQDLYYGYTF.

The chain employs TRBV27 and TRBJ2-5, with 15 bases identical to TRBD2. CDR1 and CDR2 from the germline V gene are MNHEY and SMNVEV (reference sequence). CDR3 length: 16 amino acids. Trimming cost V 2 bases and J 7 bases; bases outside gene matches: 5. The CDR3 DNA reads TGTGCCAGCAGTTTAGAGAAGGGACTAGCGGGGGGGACCCAGTACTTC. Its protein is CASSLEKGLAGGTQYF.

With respect to this clonotype: One end of the junction is discordant with germline, which a read error may explain. This chain links TRBV27 with TRBJ2-2; D is possibly TRBD1 (7 bases). In germline, CDR1 is MNHEY, CDR2 SMNVEV (reference sequence). There are 14 residues in the CDR3. CDR3 coding DNA: TGTGCCAGCAGCCCTGACAGGGAGGACGGGGAGCTGTTGTTT. As protein: CASSPDREDGELLF.

This clonotype was seen ten or more times. The V and J genes are TRBV29-1 and TRBJ2-5; D is ambiguous. Between the trimmed V and J ends, which lost 7 bases and 7 bases, there was a span of 10 bases. CDR3 length: 10 amino acids. CDR1 SQVTM and CDR2 ANQGSEA come from the germline V gene. CDR3 residues: CSATGGTQYF. The CDR3 bases are TGCAGCGCGACCGGCGGGACCCAGTACTTC.

The sample holds a few counts of this clonotype. The CDR3 reads CASNLGGTDTQYF. As DNA, the CDR3 is TGTGCCAGCAATTTAGGGGGCACAGATACGCAGTATTTT. This chain joins TRBV6-2 or TRBV6-3 and TRBJ2-3; perhaps TRBD1 as D (5 bases). The CDR3 runs to 13 residues. Germline-derived CDR1 and CDR2 are MNHEY and SVGEGT. V was cut by 7 bases and J by 1 base, with 9 bases left in between.

This clonotype has ten or more counts. J is TRBJ2-6 and V is TRBV15, with a weak D call TRBD1 (7 bases). The V and J ends lost 7 bases and 2 bases respectively, with 15 bases between them. CDR3 length: 16 amino acids. Germline CDR1 LNHNV, CDR2 YYDKDF (reference sequence). The CDR3 loop reads CATTQGRKAGANVLTF. The CDR3 coding sequence is TGTGCCACCACACAGGGGAGGAAAGCTGGGGCCAACGTCCTGACTTTC.